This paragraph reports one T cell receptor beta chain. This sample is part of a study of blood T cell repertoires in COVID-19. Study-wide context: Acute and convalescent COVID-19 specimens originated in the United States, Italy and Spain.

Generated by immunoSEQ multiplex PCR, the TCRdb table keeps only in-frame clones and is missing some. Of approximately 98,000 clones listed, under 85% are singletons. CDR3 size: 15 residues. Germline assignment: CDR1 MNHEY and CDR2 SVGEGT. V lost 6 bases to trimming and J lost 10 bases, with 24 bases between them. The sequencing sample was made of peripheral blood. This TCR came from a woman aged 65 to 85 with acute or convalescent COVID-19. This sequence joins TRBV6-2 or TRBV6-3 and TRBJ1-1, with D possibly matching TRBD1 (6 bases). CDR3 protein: CASSPGWGLLRGAFF. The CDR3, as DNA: TGTGCCAGCAGCCCCGGCTGGGGGCTCCTAAGGGGAGCTTTCTTT.